Listed below are T cell receptor beta chains from one sample, sequenced in a study of T cell responses to AZD1222 COVID-19 vaccine. Some clones are missing from TCRdb's copy, which holds only in-frame ones; the method was immunoSEQ multiplex PCR. In the table there are around 190,000 clones, 85% to 95% of which are singletons. Sequencing used peripheral blood, obtained on day 0 of AZD1222 vaccination. All receptors come from an adult in good health. Both conserved end residues are part of each CDR3. The order of the fields is CDR3 protein, CDR3 DNA, clone size, V gene, D gene, J gene. A D gene is named only where the DNA matches it firmly. Clone size is stated in some rows and not others, as once, few, many or a class when expanded.

CDR3aa: CASRWGPTRSQNIQYF
CDR3nt: TGTGCCAGCAGATGGGGACCCACAAGGAGCCAAAACATTCAGTACTTC
abundance: NA
v_gene: TRBV6-6
d_gene: NA
j_gene: TRBJ2-4

CDR3aa: CASSLAWQGGYYNEQFF
CDR3nt: TGTGCCAGCAGCTTAGCATGGCAGGGAGGTTACTACAATGAGCAGTTCTTC
abundance: NA
v_gene: TRBV7-2
d_gene: NA
j_gene: TRBJ2-1

CDR3aa: CASSLGLRDNKAYGYTF
CDR3nt: TGTGCCAGCAGCCTGGGCCTCCGGGACAATAAGGCTTATGGCTACACCTTC
abundance: few
v_gene: TRBV7-9
d_gene: NA
j_gene: TRBJ1-2

CDR3aa: CAWTTPPGELFF
CDR3nt: TGTGCCTGGACGACCCCCCCCGGGGAGCTGTTTTTT
abundance: NA
v_gene: TRBV30
d_gene: NA
j_gene: TRBJ2-2

CDR3aa: CAISESPWGDTDTQYF
CDR3nt: TGTGCCATCAGTGAGTCACCATGGGGTGACACAGATACGCAGTATTTT
abundance: NA
v_gene: TRBV10-3
d_gene: NA
j_gene: TRBJ2-3

CDR3aa: CASKGQGTYEQYF
CDR3nt: TGTGCCAGCAAGGGACAGGGTACCTACGAGCAGTACTTC
abundance: NA
v_gene: TRBV2
d_gene: TRBD1
j_gene: TRBJ2-7

CDR3aa: CASSLGGTALNTGELFF
CDR3nt: TGTGCCAGCAGCTTAGGCGGGACAGCATTAAACACCGGGGAGCTGTTTTTT
abundance: NA
v_gene: TRBV7-6
d_gene: NA
j_gene: TRBJ2-2

CDR3aa: CASSQKAGGLLSVPYEQYF
CDR3nt: TGTGCCAGCAGCCAAAAAGCGGGGGGGCTTCTTTCCGTTCCCTACGAGCAGTACTTC
abundance: NA
v_gene: TRBV3-1/TRBV3-2
d_gene: TRBD2
j_gene: TRBJ2-7

CDR3aa: CAISESTANQPQHF
CDR3nt: TGTGCCATCAGTGAGTCGACGGCCAACCAGCCCCAGCATTTT
abundance: NA
v_gene: TRBV10-3
d_gene: NA
j_gene: TRBJ1-5

CDR3aa: CASSLVGGYTEAFF
CDR3nt: TGTGCCAGCAGCTTAGTAGGGGGGTACACTGAAGCTTTCTTT
abundance: NA
v_gene: TRBV7-2
d_gene: NA
j_gene: TRBJ1-1

CDR3aa: CASSFQGQGAPGYTF
CDR3nt: TGTGCCAGCAGCTTTCAAGGACAGGGGGCGCCTGGCTACACCTTC
abundance: NA
v_gene: TRBV11-1
d_gene: TRBD1
j_gene: TRBJ1-2

CDR3aa: CASSVDRDQPQHF
CDR3nt: TGTGCCAGCAGTGTGGACAGGGATCAGCCCCAGCATTTT
abundance: NA
v_gene: TRBV2
d_gene: TRBD1
j_gene: TRBJ1-5

CDR3aa: CASSGTGNYGYTF
CDR3nt: TGTGCCAGCAGTGGTACTGGGAACTATGGCTACACCTTC
abundance: NA
v_gene: TRBV2
d_gene: NA
j_gene: TRBJ1-2

CDR3aa: CAISVGLGQGADEQYF
CDR3nt: TGTGCCATTAGCGTAGGCCTGGGACAGGGGGCCGACGAGCAGTACTTC
abundance: NA
v_gene: TRBV10-3
d_gene: TRBD1
j_gene: TRBJ2-7

CDR3aa: CASSEIRQGGEQFF
CDR3nt: TGTGCCAGCAGTGAAATCCGACAGGGCGGGGAGCAGTTCTTC
abundance: NA
v_gene: TRBV2
d_gene: TRBD1
j_gene: TRBJ2-1

CDR3aa: CASSVADNEQFF
CDR3nt: TGTGCCAGCAGCGTAGCCGACAATGAGCAGTTCTTC
abundance: NA
v_gene: TRBV9
d_gene: NA
j_gene: TRBJ2-1

CDR3aa: CASSRGGPWGYTF
CDR3nt: TGTGCCAGCAGTCGGGGGGGCCCCTGGGGCTACACCTTC
abundance: NA
v_gene: TRBV12-3/TRBV12-4
d_gene: NA
j_gene: TRBJ1-2

CDR3aa: CASSPRSTGELFF
CDR3nt: TGTGCCAGCAGCCCCCGCTCGACCGGGGAGCTGTTTTTT
abundance: NA
v_gene: TRBV7-9
d_gene: NA
j_gene: TRBJ2-2

CDR3aa: CASRIYNEQFF
CDR3nt: TGTGCCAGCAGGATCTACAATGAGCAGTTCTTC
abundance: NA
v_gene: TRBV6-5
d_gene: NA
j_gene: TRBJ2-1

CDR3aa: CASSENTNTEAFF
CDR3nt: TGTGCCAGCAGTGAGAACACGAACACTGAAGCTTTCTTT
abundance: NA
v_gene: TRBV2
d_gene: NA
j_gene: TRBJ1-1

CDR3aa: CASSLSGGNTEAFF
CDR3nt: TGCGCCAGCAGCTTGAGCGGAGGGAACACTGAAGCTTTCTTT
abundance: NA
v_gene: TRBV5-1
d_gene: NA
j_gene: TRBJ1-1

CDR3aa: CASSLGTGHPTNEKLFF
CDR3nt: TGCGCCAGCAGCTTAGGGACAGGGCACCCAACTAATGAAAAACTGTTTTTT
abundance: NA
v_gene: TRBV5-1
d_gene: TRBD1
j_gene: TRBJ1-4

CDR3aa: CASTTDIRNTIYF
CDR3nt: TGTGCCAGTACCACGGACATTCGAAACACCATATATTTT
abundance: NA
v_gene: TRBV19
d_gene: NA
j_gene: TRBJ1-3

CDR3aa: CASSPGQIFTEAFF
CDR3nt: TGTGCCAGCAGTCCCGGACAGATATTCACTGAAGCTTTCTTT
abundance: NA
v_gene: TRBV28
d_gene: NA
j_gene: TRBJ1-1

CDR3aa: CASSLRNIGSGNTIYF
CDR3nt: TGCGCCAGCAGCCTCCGGAACATAGGGTCTGGAAACACCATATATTTT
abundance: NA
v_gene: TRBV4-1
d_gene: NA
j_gene: TRBJ1-3

CDR3aa: CATSGIDRGQGDTQYF
CDR3nt: TGTGCCACCAGTGGAATCGACAGGGGGCAAGGAGATACGCAGTATTTT
abundance: NA
v_gene: TRBV24-1
d_gene: TRBD1
j_gene: TRBJ2-3

CDR3aa: CASSFHYNSPLHF
CDR3nt: TGTGCCAGCAGTTTCCACTATAATTCACCCCTCCACTTT
abundance: NA
v_gene: TRBV12-3/TRBV12-4
d_gene: NA
j_gene: TRBJ1-6

CDR3aa: CASSLGSGAYEQYF
CDR3nt: TGTGCCAGCAGCTTAGGCAGCGGGGCCTACGAGCAGTACTTC
abundance: NA
v_gene: TRBV7-6
d_gene: TRBD2
j_gene: TRBJ2-7

CDR3aa: CASSLEGQPSYEQYF
CDR3nt: TGTGCCAGCAGCTTAGAAGGGCAACCCTCCTACGAGCAGTACTTC
abundance: NA
v_gene: TRBV11-2
d_gene: NA
j_gene: TRBJ2-7

CDR3aa: CAWRPAGKATEAFF
CDR3nt: TGTGCCTGGAGACCAGCGGGAAAGGCCACTGAAGCTTTCTTT
abundance: NA
v_gene: TRBV30
d_gene: NA
j_gene: TRBJ1-1

CDR3aa: CSVEVKGFGDQPQHF
CDR3nt: TGCAGCGTTGAAGTTAAAGGATTTGGCGATCAGCCCCAGCATTTT
abundance: NA
v_gene: TRBV29-1
d_gene: NA
j_gene: TRBJ1-5

CDR3aa: CASSSGSHRGYTF
CDR3nt: TGTGCCAGCAGTTCGGGCAGCCACAGGGGCTACACCTTC
abundance: NA
v_gene: TRBV27
d_gene: NA
j_gene: TRBJ1-2

CDR3aa: CASSFSTYGYTF
CDR3nt: TGCGCCAGCAGCTTCTCCACCTATGGCTACACCTTC
abundance: NA
v_gene: TRBV5-1
d_gene: NA
j_gene: TRBJ1-2

CDR3aa: CASSARDRINEQFF
CDR3nt: TGTGCCAGCAGCGCCCGGGACAGGATTAATGAGCAGTTCTTC
abundance: NA
v_gene: TRBV9
d_gene: TRBD1
j_gene: TRBJ2-1

CDR3aa: CASRLAGTGSYEQYF
CDR3nt: TGTGCCAGCAGACTAGCCGGGACAGGGAGCTACGAGCAGTACTTC
abundance: NA
v_gene: TRBV28
d_gene: TRBD1
j_gene: TRBJ2-7

CDR3aa: CASSLGGGAGNEQFF
CDR3nt: TGTGCCAGCAGCTTAGGCGGGGGGGCCGGCAATGAGCAGTTCTTC
abundance: NA
v_gene: TRBV11-3
d_gene: TRBD2
j_gene: TRBJ2-1

CDR3aa: CASSHPPRGSYEQYF
CDR3nt: TGCGCCAGCAGCCACCCCCCCCGCGGAAGCTACGAGCAGTACTTC
abundance: NA
v_gene: TRBV4-1
d_gene: NA
j_gene: TRBJ2-7

CDR3aa: CAIQGDGNEQFF
CDR3nt: TGTGCCATCCAGGGGGACGGGAATGAGCAGTTCTTC
abundance: once
v_gene: TRBV10-3
d_gene: TRBD1
j_gene: TRBJ2-1

CDR3aa: CASSLTGRYQETQYF
CDR3nt: TGTGCCAGCAGCTTGACAGGCCGGTACCAAGAGACCCAGTACTTC
abundance: once
v_gene: TRBV7-2
d_gene: NA
j_gene: TRBJ2-5

CDR3aa: CASSDTAGLGSPLHF
CDR3nt: TGTGCCAGCAGTGACACGGCAGGGTTGGGCTCACCCCTCCACTTT
abundance: NA
v_gene: TRBV2
d_gene: NA
j_gene: TRBJ1-6

CDR3aa: CATSDPGREAFF
CDR3nt: TGTGCCACCAGTGATCCCGGCCGTGAAGCTTTCTTT
abundance: NA
v_gene: TRBV24-1
d_gene: NA
j_gene: TRBJ1-1

CDR3aa: CASSGMGTEAFF
CDR3nt: TGTGCCAGCAGTGGAATGGGCACTGAAGCTTTCTTT
abundance: once
v_gene: TRBV2
d_gene: NA
j_gene: TRBJ1-1

CDR3aa: CASRRTSGQLTYGYTF
CDR3nt: TGTGCCAGCAGGCGGACTAGTGGGCAGCTAACTTATGGCTACACCTTC
abundance: NA
v_gene: TRBV3-1/TRBV3-2
d_gene: NA
j_gene: TRBJ1-2

CDR3aa: CASSGDRDTLPFYEQYF
CDR3nt: TGTGCCAGCAGTGGGGACAGGGATACTCTACCCTTCTACGAGCAGTACTTC
abundance: few
v_gene: TRBV25-1
d_gene: TRBD1
j_gene: TRBJ2-7

CDR3aa: CASAGGWNQPQHF
CDR3nt: TGTGCTAGTGCAGGGGGTTGGAATCAGCCCCAGCATTTT
abundance: NA
v_gene: TRBV12-5
d_gene: TRBD1
j_gene: TRBJ1-5

CDR3aa: CASREGLRPLHF
CDR3nt: TGTGCCAGCAGAGAGGGACTCAGGCCCCTCCACTTT
abundance: NA
v_gene: TRBV6-5
d_gene: NA
j_gene: TRBJ1-6

CDR3aa: CASSRWPYEQYF
CDR3nt: TGTGCCAGCAGCCGGTGGCCCTACGAGCAGTACTTC
abundance: NA
v_gene: TRBV3-1/TRBV3-2
d_gene: NA
j_gene: TRBJ2-7

CDR3aa: CASSPPAYYEAFF
CDR3nt: TGTGCCAGCTCACCACCGGCTTATTATGAAGCTTTCTTT
abundance: NA
v_gene: TRBV18
d_gene: NA
j_gene: TRBJ1-1

CDR3aa: CATSRESRRTDTQYF
CDR3nt: TGTGCCACCAGCAGAGAAAGCCGACGGACAGATACGCAGTATTTT
abundance: NA
v_gene: TRBV15
d_gene: NA
j_gene: TRBJ2-3

CDR3aa: CASSPARGAGYTF
CDR3nt: TGTGCCAGCAGCCCGGCTAGGGGGGCCGGCTACACCTTC
abundance: NA
v_gene: TRBV12-3/TRBV12-4
d_gene: NA
j_gene: TRBJ1-2

CDR3aa: CASNPRPSSYEQYF
CDR3nt: TGTGCCAGCAATCCCCGACCTAGCTCCTACGAGCAGTACTTC
abundance: NA
v_gene: TRBV2
d_gene: NA
j_gene: TRBJ2-7

CDR3aa: CASSIFRGGNQPQHF
CDR3nt: TGTGCCAGTAGTATTTTCAGGGGTGGCAATCAGCCCCAGCATTTT
abundance: NA
v_gene: TRBV19
d_gene: NA
j_gene: TRBJ1-5

CDR3aa: CASSQAALGGLTGQYF
CDR3nt: TGTGCCAGCAGCCAAGCCGCTCTCGGGGGACTTACGGGGCAGTACTTC
abundance: once
v_gene: TRBV3-1/TRBV3-2
d_gene: NA
j_gene: TRBJ2-7

CDR3aa: CASSYGLAGASYNEQFF
CDR3nt: TGTGCCAGCAGTTACGGTCTAGCGGGGGCCTCCTACAATGAGCAGTTCTTC
abundance: NA
v_gene: TRBV6-2/TRBV6-3
d_gene: TRBD2
j_gene: TRBJ2-1

CDR3aa: CASAEGAVKNQPQHF
CDR3nt: TGTGCCAGCGCTGAAGGGGCAGTAAAGAATCAGCCCCAGCATTTT
abundance: NA
v_gene: TRBV18
d_gene: NA
j_gene: TRBJ1-5

CDR3aa: CASSHTGEPQPQHF
CDR3nt: TGCGCCAGCAGCCATACAGGGGAACCTCAGCCCCAGCATTTT
abundance: NA
v_gene: TRBV4-1
d_gene: TRBD1
j_gene: TRBJ1-5

CDR3aa: CASHPRGQDQPQHF
CDR3nt: TGTGCCAGCCATCCGAGGGGGCAGGATCAGCCCCAGCATTTT
abundance: NA
v_gene: TRBV27
d_gene: TRBD1
j_gene: TRBJ1-5

CDR3aa: CATKAAAHSGNTIYF
CDR3nt: TGTGCCACCAAGGCCGCGGCCCACTCTGGAAACACCATATATTTT
abundance: NA
v_gene: TRBV27
d_gene: NA
j_gene: TRBJ1-3